This T cell receptor beta chain stems from a study of blood T cell repertoires in COVID-19. Those enrolled, adults aged roughly 18 to 89 years, came from under 25 US areas. Participant-given clinical history determined each cohort assignment. Profiled with immunoSEQ multiplex PCR; TCRdb holds only in-frame clones, not every one. The table lists fewer than 350,000 clones, roughly 87% of them singletons, with approximately 1% in the top ten. The V gene lost 4 bases and the J gene lost 1 base, with 7 bases spanning the gap. This CDR3 comprises 13 residues. CDR1 is SGHTA and CDR2 is FQGTGA in the germline V gene.

Sequenced sample: PBMCs or T cells enriched from blood (not recorded which). The clonotype comes from a woman in her twenties or thirties who had recovered from COVID-19. The chain recombines TRBV7-3 with TRBJ1-1; weak D call: TRBD1 (6 bases). The CDR3 region is CASSWGQNTEAFF. CDR3 coding DNA: TGTGCCAGCAGCTGGGGACAGAACACTGAAGCTTTCTTT.